The clone carrying this T cell receptor beta chain occurred a few times. Its antigen is undetermined. Use of 60 Vbeta and 13 Jbeta primers characterized the PCR. Sequencing was performed with immunoSEQ multiplex PCR; in TCRdb, only in-frame clones are kept and a portion is missing. The data contain roughly 110,000 clones, 70% to 85% of them seen just once; the ten biggest clones take up about 0.8%. The entry originates in a study of cytomegalovirus exposure and HLA in healthy donors. Overall study findings and caveats: The presence/absence work took it that sequencing depth was about the same across donors.

Sequenced input: PBMCs. The sequence was collected from a boy between 10 and 17 years old in good health and CMV-seronegative.

In nucleotides, the CDR3 is TGTGCCAGCAGCTTAGGACAGGGGGCTTCCACAGATACGCAGTATTTT. It yields the protein CASSLGQGASTDTQYF. The rearrangement links TRBV5-6 to TRBJ2-3; 11 bases fit TRBD1. The V and J ends lost 2 bases and 2 bases, in that order; junction bases with no gene match: 4. This CDR3 is 16 amino acids long. Germline loops: CDR1 SGHDT, CDR2 YYEEEE.